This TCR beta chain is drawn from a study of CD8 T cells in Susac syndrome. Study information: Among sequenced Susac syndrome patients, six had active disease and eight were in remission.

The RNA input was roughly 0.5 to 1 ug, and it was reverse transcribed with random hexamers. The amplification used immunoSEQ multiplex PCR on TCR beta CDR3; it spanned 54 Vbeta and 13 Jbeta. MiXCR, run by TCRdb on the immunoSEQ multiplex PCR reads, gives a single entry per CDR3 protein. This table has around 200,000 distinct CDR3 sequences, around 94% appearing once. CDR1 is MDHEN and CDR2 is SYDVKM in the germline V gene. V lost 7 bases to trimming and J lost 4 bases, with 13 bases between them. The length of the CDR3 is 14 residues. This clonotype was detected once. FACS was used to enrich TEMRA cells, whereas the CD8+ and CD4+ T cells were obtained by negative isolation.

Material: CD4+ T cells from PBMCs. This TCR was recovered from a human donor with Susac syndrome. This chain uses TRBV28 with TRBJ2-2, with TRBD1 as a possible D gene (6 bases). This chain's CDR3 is CASTERGGTGELFF. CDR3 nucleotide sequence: TGTGCCAGCACCGAACGAGGGGGCACCGGGGAGCTGTTTTTT.